Below, 21 T cell receptor beta chains from the same sample are listed, as sequenced in a study of response to subunit inactivated influenza vaccine. Via MiXCR, TCRdb re-called the RT-PCR reads, giving one row per CDR3 protein. The table records roughly 540,000 distinct CDR3 sequences, approximately 24% of them present only once. This sample also belongs to another study, concerning T cells expressing NK-cell markers. That publication notes: Production of TCR beta cDNA relied on 5'RACE template switching with UMIs.

The starting material was CD4+ T cells sorted from PBMCs, obtained 11 to 12 days after vaccination. These receptor sequences come from a man between 50 and 59 years old who received an inactivated influenza vaccine.

This chain uses TRBV24-1 with TRBJ1-5; 9 positions agree with TRBD1. The CDR3 contains 16 residues. The ends lost 3 bases at V and 6 bases at J; junction bases unmatched: 8. From germline, CDR1 is KGHDR and CDR2 SFDVKD. The CDR3 loop is CATSDPGQGMFQPQHF. The DNA for the CDR3 is TGTGCCACCAGTGATCCCGGACAGGGGATGTTTCAGCCCCAGCATTTT.

This clonotype was observed a few times. This chain links TRBV20-1 with TRBJ2-1; 9 nucleotides match TRBD2. This CDR3 spans 16 amino acids. Trimming at V came to 1 base and at J to 3 bases, leaving 7 bases not matched to a gene. Germline V lookup: CDR1 DFQATT, CDR2 SNEGSKA (reference sequence). The CDR3, as DNA: TGCAGTGCTAGAGTAGTGGGTAGCGGGGGCTACAATGAGCAGTTCTTC. This gives the protein CSARVVGSGGYNEQFF.

This chain uses TRBV6-1 with TRBJ2-3, with 8 bases that match TRBD2. V trimming: 6 bases; J trimming: 1 base; junction bases outside the gene matches: 3. Per the germline V gene, CDR1 is MNHNS and CDR2 is SASEGT. The CDR3 covers 14 residues. The CDR3, as DNA: TGTGCCAGCAGGCAGCGGGGGCGCACAGATACGCAGTATTTT. Translated, it gives CASRQRGRTDTQYF.

This clonotype was counted only a few times. The CDR3 DNA sequence: TGTGCCACCAGTGATTCGGACAGGGTGTCCGATACGCAGTATTTT. Translation gives CATSDSDRVSDTQYF. The chain employs TRBV24-1 and TRBJ2-3, with TRBD1 matching 8 bases. Germline CDR1 reads KGHDR; CDR2 reads SFDVKD. V shed 2 bases, J shed 6 bases, and the junction held 6 bases outside the gene matches. The CDR3 loop spans 15 amino acids.

V gene TRBV3-1 combines with J gene TRBJ2-7, with a tentative D call TRBD2 (5 bases). Trimming pared 7 bases from V and 4 bases from J, leaving 17 bases between. Germline-derived CDR1 and CDR2 are LGHDT and YNNKEL (reference sequence). The CDR3 covers 14 residues. CDR3 sequence (DNA): TGTGCCAGCACCGGCCGGGGAGTCCTTTACGAGCAGTACTTC. Protein: CASTGRGVLYEQYF.

The J gene is TRBJ1-5, the V gene TRBV16; a possible D gene is TRBD1 (5 bases). CDR3 length: 15 amino acids. Germline V gives CDR1 KGHSY, CDR2 FQNENV. With 0 bases removed from V and 1 base from J, the gap between germline ends came to 7 bases. CDR3 region: CASSQSGQSNQPQHF. CDR3 bases: TGTGCCAGCAGCCAATCGGGGCAGAGCAATCAGCCCCAGCATTTT.

This clonotype was detected a few times. This chain links TRBV5-8 with TRBJ2-1; 7 positions match TRBD1. CDR1 is SGHTS and CDR2 is YDEGEE in the germline V gene. The trim removed 5 bases at V and 5 bases at J, leaving 7 bases unmatched. This CDR3 region has 14 residues. The DNA for the CDR3 is TGTGCCAGCAGGCGGACAGGCCTCGACAATGAGCAGTTCTTC. Translated: CASRRTGLDNEQFF.

The rearrangement links TRBV27 to TRBJ2-7; weak D call: TRBD2 (5 bases). The V and J ends lost 0 bases and 0 bases respectively, with 12 bases between them. Germline CDR1 is MNHEY and CDR2 is SMNVEV (reference sequence). This CDR3 contains 16 residues. The CDR3 here is CASSLSRAASSYEQYF. As DNA, the CDR3 is TGTGCCAGCAGTTTATCGAGGGCAGCTTCCTCCTACGAGCAGTACTTC.

This clonotype was seen more than once but under ten times. The chain carries TRBV9 and TRBJ2-3; a weak D match, TRBD2 (6 bases). The CDR3 extends over 15 amino acids. Trimming removed 3 bases from V and 2 bases from J, with 13 bases in between. Germline V gene sequence: CDR1 SGDLS, CDR2 YYNGEE. CDR3 residues: CASSARPGDTDTQYF. The DNA for the CDR3 is TGTGCCAGCAGCGCGAGGCCGGGGGACACAGATACGCAGTATTTT.

This clonotype was counted a few times. V usage is TRBV24-1 and J usage is TRBJ2-7, with 8 bases fitting TRBD2. There are 14 residues in the CDR3. Germline CDR1 reads KGHDR; CDR2 reads SFDVKD. J gave up 5 bases and V 12 bases, and 14 bases lay outside the gene matches. The CDR3 DNA reads TGTGCCCGCACGGGGGGGAAATATCGCGACGAGCAGTACTTC. It yields the protein CARTGGKYRDEQYF.

The chain links TRBV7-2 to TRBJ2-1; no clear D gene. The V gene's germline CDR1 is SGHTA and CDR2 FQGNSA. V dropped 5 bases and J dropped 9 bases, with 14 bases sitting between them. The CDR3 consists of 13 residues. CDR3 loop: CASSPRTIGEQFF. The CDR3 DNA reads as TGTGCCAGCAGCCCGAGGACCATTGGTGAGCAGTTCTTC.

The V and J genes are TRBV6-5 and TRBJ2-5, with D perhaps matching TRBD2 (6 bases). The V end lost 0 bases, the J end lost 5 bases, and 13 bases lay between the germline ends. This CDR3 comprises 15 residues. Germline V lookup: CDR1 MNHEY, CDR2 SVGAGI. The CDR3 coding sequence is TGTGCCAGCAGTTACTCGGAGGGCACATGGGAGACCCAGTACTTC. It yields the protein CASSYSEGTWETQYF.

The genes are TRBV4-3 and TRBJ2-1, with unresolved D. V dropped 0 bases and J dropped 10 bases, with 10 bases sitting between them. Germline CDR1 is LGHNA and CDR2 is YSLEER. The CDR3 runs to 13 residues. As DNA, the CDR3 is TGCGCCAGCAGCCAAGAGGCTATTGGCGAGCAGTTCTTC. Amino acids: CASSQEAIGEQFF.

This clonotype was counted a few times. The gene calls are TRBV7-2 and TRBJ1-1; possible D gene TRBD1, 5 bases. The CDR3 contains 12 residues. Trimming removed 3 bases at V and 11 bases at J, with 13 bases between. Germline V gene sequence: CDR1 SGHTA, CDR2 FQGNSA. The CDR3 loop reads CASSFGTQTAFF. CDR3 coding DNA: TGTGCCAGCAGCTTCGGGACCCAGACTGCTTTCTTT. Together with reference TRBV7-2 and TRBJ1-1, the CDR3 gives the full variable domain: GAGVSQSPSNKVTEKGKDVELRCDPISGHTALYWYRQSLGQGLEFLIYFQGNSAPDKSGLPSDRFSAERTGGSVSTLTIQRTQQEDSAVYLCASSFGTQTAFFGQGTRLTVV.

There are a few counts of this clonotype. Written as DNA, the CDR3 is TGTGCCAGCAGAGATGGAGGGGCCCAGCAGTTCTTC. Amino acids: CASRDGGAQQFF. This chain joins TRBV28 and TRBJ2-1, with a weak D call TRBD2 (6 bases). The CDR3 totals 12 residues. With 6 bases removed from V and 11 bases from J, the gap between germline ends came to 14 bases. The germline V gene encodes CDR1 MDHEN and CDR2 SYDVKM.

This clonotype has only a few counts. The chain links TRBV11-3 to TRBJ2-1; the D gene is possibly TRBD1 (6 bases). Germline assignment: CDR1 SGHNT and CDR2 YENEEA. V was trimmed by 5 bases and J by 6 bases, leaving 14 bases between them. This CDR3 is built from 14 residues. The CDR3 coding sequence is TGTGCCAGCAGCAGGCGTCGAGGGGGCAATGAGCAGTTCTTC. This sequence encodes CASSRRRGGNEQFF.

This clonotype was picked up a small number of times. The chain is built from TRBV20-1 and TRBJ1-3; possible D gene TRBD1, 5 bases. The CDR3 extends over 13 amino acids. V dropped 2 bases and J dropped 11 bases, with 16 bases sitting between them. From germline, CDR1 is DFQATT and CDR2 SNEGSKA (reference sequence). The CDR3 loop reads CSARRGVGHAIYF. The CDR3 DNA reads as TGCAGTGCTAGAAGAGGGGTTGGTCATGCCATATATTTT.

This clonotype was recorded a few times. The chain uses TRBV3-1 and TRBJ2-2; either TRBD1 or TRBD2 may fit D (5 bases each). V lost 1 base, J lost 8 bases, and 20 bases lay in between. The CDR3 consists of 17 residues. Germline CDR1 is LGHDT and CDR2 is YNNKEL (reference sequence). The CDR3 reads CASSQVKPGPLMGELFF. The CDR3 DNA follows: TGTGCCAGCAGCCAAGTGAAGCCGGGACCCCTTATGGGGGAGCTGTTTTTT.

This clonotype was recorded many times. The rearrangement links TRBV5-1 to TRBJ2-1; 8 positions match TRBD2. The V gene end was trimmed by 7 bases and the J gene end by 5 bases; junction bases not matched to a gene: 8. The germline V gene encodes CDR1 SGHRS and CDR2 YFSETQ. This CDR3 spans 14 amino acids. CDR3 amino acids: CASQSGGSHNEQFF. CDR3 sequence (DNA): TGCGCCAGCCAAAGCGGGGGATCTCACAATGAGCAGTTCTTC.

CDR3 bases: TGTGCCAGCAGCGTAAACCCAGCGGGAGTCTCCGAGCAGTACTTC. It encodes CASSVNPAGVSEQYF. This chain links TRBV7-2 with TRBJ2-7; 8 nucleotides line up with TRBD2. The CDR3 has 15 amino acids. V was clipped by 5 bases and J by 6 bases; unmatched bases: 12. Germline V gene data show CDR1 as SGHTA and CDR2 as FQGNSA.

CDR3 in amino acids: CSVGRRTGGGYTF. Here the CDR3 DNA reads TGCAGCGTTGGTCGGAGGACTGGTGGTGGCTACACCTTC. The chain uses TRBV29-1 and TRBJ1-2; D uncertain. This CDR3 has 13 residues. V shed 4 bases and J shed 7 bases, with 16 bases lying between them. The germline gives CDR1 SQVTM, CDR2 ANQGSEA.